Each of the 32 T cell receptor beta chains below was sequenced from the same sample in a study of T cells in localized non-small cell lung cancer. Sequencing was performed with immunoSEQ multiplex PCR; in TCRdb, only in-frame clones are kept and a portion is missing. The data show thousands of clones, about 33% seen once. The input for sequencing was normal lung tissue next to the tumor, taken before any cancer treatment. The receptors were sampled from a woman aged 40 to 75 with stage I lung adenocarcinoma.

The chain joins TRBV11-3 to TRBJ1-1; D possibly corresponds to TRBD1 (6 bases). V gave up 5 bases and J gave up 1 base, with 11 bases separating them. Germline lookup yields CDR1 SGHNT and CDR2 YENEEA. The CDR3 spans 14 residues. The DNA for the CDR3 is TGTGCCAGCAGCATCCTAGGGGGGAACACTGAAGCTTTCTTT. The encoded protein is CASSILGGNTEAFF. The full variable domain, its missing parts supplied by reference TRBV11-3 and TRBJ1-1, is EAGVVQSPRYKIIEKKQPVAFWCNPISGHNTLYWYLQNLGQGPELLIRYENEEAVDDSQLPKDRFSAERLKGVDSTLKIQPAELGDSAVYLCASSILGGNTEAFFGQGTRLTVV.

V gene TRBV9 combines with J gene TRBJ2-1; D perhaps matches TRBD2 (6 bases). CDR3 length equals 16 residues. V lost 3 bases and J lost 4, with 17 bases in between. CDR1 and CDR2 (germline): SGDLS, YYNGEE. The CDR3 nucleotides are TGTGCCAGCAGCGAGTCGGGACTCCCTCGGTACAATGAGCAGTTCTTC. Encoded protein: CASSESGLPRYNEQFF.

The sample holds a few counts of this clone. CDR3 DNA sequence: TGTGCCAGCACTCAACAGGGGGGCTCCTATAATTCACCCCTCCACTTT. Residues: CASTQQGGSYNSPLHF. V is TRBV11-3 and J is TRBJ1-6; TRBD1 matches 8 bases. The germline CDR1 and CDR2 sequences are SGHNT and YENEEA. This CDR3 region has 16 residues. V trimming: 7 bases; J trimming: 0 bases; junction bases outside the gene matches: 5.

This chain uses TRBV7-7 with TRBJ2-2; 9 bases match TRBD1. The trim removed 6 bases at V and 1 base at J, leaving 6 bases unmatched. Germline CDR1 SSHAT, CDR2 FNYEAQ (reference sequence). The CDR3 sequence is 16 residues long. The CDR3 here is CASRGQTGGNTGELFF. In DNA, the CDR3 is TGTGCCAGCAGGGGCCAGACAGGGGGGAACACCGGGGAGCTGTTTTTT.

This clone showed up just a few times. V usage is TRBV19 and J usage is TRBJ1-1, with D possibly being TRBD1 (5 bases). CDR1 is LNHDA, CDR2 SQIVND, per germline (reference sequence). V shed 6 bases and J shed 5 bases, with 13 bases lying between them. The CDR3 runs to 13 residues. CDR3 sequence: CASSRDGGTEAFF. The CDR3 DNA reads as TGTGCCAGTAGCCGGGACGGTGGGACTGAAGCTTTCTTT.

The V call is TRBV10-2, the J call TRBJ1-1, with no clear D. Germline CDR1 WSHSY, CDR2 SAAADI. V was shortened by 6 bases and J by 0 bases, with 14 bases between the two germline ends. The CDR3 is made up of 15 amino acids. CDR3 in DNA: TGCGCCAGCAGCGTAAGGGAGGGAATGAACACTGAAGCTTTCTTT. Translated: CASSVREGMNTEAFF.

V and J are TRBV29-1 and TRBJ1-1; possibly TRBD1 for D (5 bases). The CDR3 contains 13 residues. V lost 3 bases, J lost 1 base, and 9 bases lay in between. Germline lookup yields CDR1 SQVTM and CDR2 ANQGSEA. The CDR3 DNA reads TGCAGCGTTGATTACAGGTCGAACACTGAAGCTTTCTTT. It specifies CSVDYRSNTEAFF.

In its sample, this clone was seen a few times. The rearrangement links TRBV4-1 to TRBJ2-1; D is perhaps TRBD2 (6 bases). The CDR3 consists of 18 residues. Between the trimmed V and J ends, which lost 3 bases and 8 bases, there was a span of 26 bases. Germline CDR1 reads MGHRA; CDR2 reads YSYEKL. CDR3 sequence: CASSQDPDRGGISDEQFF. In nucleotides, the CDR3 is TGCGCCAGCAGCCAGGACCCCGATCGGGGCGGGATTAGCGATGAGCAGTTCTTC.

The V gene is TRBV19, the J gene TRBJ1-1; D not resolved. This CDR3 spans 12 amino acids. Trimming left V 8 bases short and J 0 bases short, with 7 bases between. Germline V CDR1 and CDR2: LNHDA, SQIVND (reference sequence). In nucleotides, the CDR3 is TGTGCCAGTCTTACTTTGAACACTGAAGCTTTCTTT. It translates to CASLTLNTEAFF.

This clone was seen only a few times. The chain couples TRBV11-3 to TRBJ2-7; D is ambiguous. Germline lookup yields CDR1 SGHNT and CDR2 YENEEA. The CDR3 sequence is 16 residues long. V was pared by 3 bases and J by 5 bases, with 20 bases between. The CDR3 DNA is TGTGCCAGCAGCTTGTTCCAGGACCGGGTTGGCGACGAGCAGTACTTC. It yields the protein CASSLFQDRVGDEQYF. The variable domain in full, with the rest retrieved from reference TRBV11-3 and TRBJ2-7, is EAGVVQSPRYKIIEKKQPVAFWCNPISGHNTLYWYLQNLGQGPELLIRYENEEAVDDSQLPKDRFSAERLKGVDSTLKIQPAELGDSAVYLCASSLFQDRVGDEQYFGPGTRLTVT.

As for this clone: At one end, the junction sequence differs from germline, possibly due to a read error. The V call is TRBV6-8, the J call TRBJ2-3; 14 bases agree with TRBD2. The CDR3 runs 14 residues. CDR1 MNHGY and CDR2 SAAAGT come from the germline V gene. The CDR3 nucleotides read TGTGCCAGCAGTTTGGGACTAGCGGGAGATATGCAGTATTTT. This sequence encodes CASSLGLAGDMQYF.

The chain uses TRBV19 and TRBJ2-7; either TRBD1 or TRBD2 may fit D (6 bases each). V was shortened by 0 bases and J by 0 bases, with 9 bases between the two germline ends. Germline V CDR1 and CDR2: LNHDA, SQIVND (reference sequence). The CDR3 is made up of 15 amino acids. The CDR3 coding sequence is TGTGCCAGTAGTATAGATAGGGGGGTCTCCTACGAGCAGTACTTC. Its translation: CASSIDRGVSYEQYF.

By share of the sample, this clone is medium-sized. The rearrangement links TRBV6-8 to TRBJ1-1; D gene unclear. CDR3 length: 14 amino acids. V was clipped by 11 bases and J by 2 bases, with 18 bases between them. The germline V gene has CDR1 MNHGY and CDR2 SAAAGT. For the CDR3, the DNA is TGTGCCGGCTCAATTGTCCCGGGAAACACTGAAGCTTTCTTT. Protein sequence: CAGSIVPGNTEAFF.

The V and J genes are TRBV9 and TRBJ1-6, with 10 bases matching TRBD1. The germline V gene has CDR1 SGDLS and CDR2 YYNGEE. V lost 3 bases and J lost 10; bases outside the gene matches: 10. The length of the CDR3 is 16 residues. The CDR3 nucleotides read TGTGCCAGCAGCGCCGGGACAGGGGCTGTAAGCTCACCCCTCCACTTT. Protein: CASSAGTGAVSSPLHF.

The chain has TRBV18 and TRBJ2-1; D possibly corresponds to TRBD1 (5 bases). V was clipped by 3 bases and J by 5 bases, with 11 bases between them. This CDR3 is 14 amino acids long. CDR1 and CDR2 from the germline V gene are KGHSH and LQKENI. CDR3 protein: CASSPTDTNNEQFF. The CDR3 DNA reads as TGTGCCAGCTCACCCACGGACACGAACAATGAGCAGTTCTTC.

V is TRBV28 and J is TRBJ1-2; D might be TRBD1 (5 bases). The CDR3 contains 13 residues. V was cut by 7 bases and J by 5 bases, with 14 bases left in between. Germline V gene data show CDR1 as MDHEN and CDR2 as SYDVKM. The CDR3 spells CASTLGVGYGYTF. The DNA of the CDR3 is TGTGCCAGCACCCTAGGGGTCGGTTATGGCTACACCTTC.

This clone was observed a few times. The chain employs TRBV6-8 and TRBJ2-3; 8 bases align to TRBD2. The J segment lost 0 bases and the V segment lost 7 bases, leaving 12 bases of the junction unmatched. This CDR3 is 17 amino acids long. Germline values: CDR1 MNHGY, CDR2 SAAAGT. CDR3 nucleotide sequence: TGTGCCAGCAAGGGGCCCTTATTAGCGGGAAGCACAGATACGCAGTATTTT. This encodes CASKGPLLAGSTDTQYF.

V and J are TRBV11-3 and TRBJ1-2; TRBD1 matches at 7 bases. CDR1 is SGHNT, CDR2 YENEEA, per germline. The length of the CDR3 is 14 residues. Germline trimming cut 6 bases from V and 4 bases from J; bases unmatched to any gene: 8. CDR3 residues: CASSSGQWFYGYTF. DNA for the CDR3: TGTGCCAGCAGTTCGGGACAGTGGTTCTATGGCTACACCTTC.

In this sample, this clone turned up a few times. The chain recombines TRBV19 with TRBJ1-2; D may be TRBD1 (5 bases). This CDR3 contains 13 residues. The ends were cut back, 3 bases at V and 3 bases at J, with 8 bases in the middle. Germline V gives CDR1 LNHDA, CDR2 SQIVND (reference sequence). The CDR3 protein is CASSMGVYYGYTF. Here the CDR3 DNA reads TGTGCCAGTAGTATGGGGGTGTACTATGGCTACACCTTC.

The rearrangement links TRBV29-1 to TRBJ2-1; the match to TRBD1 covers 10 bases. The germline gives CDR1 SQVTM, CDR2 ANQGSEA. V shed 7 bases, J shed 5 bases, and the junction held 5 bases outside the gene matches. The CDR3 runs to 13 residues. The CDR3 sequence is CSGRDRGNNEQFF. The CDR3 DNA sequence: TGCAGCGGTCGGGACAGGGGCAACAATGAGCAGTTCTTC.

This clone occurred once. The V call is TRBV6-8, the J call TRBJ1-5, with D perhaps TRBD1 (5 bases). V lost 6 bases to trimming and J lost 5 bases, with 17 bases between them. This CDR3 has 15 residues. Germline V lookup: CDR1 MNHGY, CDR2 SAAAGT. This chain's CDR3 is CASSPFSRGDQPQHF. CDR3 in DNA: TGTGCCAGCAGCCCCTTCTCCCGGGGGGATCAGCCCCAGCATTTT.

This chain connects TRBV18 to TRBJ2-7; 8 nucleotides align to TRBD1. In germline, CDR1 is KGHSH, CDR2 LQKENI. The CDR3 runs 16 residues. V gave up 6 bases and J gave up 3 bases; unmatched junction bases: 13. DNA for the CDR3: TGTGCCAGCTCGAGACAGGGGAGATATGTCGACTACGAGCAGTACTTC. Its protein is CASSRQGRYVDYEQYF.

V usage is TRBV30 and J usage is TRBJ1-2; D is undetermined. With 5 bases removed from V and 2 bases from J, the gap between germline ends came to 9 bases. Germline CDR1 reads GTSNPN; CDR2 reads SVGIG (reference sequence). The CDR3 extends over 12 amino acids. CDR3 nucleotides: TGTGCCTGGCGATGGGGAAACTATGGCTACACCTTC. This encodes CAWRWGNYGYTF.

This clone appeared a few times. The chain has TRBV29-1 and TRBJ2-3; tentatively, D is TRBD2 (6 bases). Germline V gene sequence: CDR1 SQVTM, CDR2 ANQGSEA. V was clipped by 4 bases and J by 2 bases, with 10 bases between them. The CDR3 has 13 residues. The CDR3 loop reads CSVVGGATDTQYF. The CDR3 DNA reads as TGCAGCGTTGTGGGAGGCGCCACAGATACGCAGTATTTT.

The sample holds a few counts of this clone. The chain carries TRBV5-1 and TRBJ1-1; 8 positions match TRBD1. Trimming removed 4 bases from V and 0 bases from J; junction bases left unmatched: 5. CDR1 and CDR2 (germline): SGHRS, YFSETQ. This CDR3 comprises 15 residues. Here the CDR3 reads CASSTSTGVNTEAFF. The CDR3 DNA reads TGCGCCAGCAGCACCTCGACAGGGGTGAACACTGAAGCTTTCTTT. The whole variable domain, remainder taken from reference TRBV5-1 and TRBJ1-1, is KAGVTQTPRYLIKTRGQQVTLSCSPISGHRSVSWYQQTPGQGLQFLFEYFSETQRNKGNFPGRFSGRQFSNSRSEMNVSTLELGDSALYLCASSTSTGVNTEAFFGQGTRLTVV.

The chain's CDR3 is CASSARGRDTEAFF. The CDR3 DNA is TGCGCCAGCAGCGCCAGGGGGCGCGACACTGAAGCTTTCTTT. This rearrangement joins TRBV5-1 to TRBJ1-1; TRBD1 aligns across 8 bases. The junction had 5 bases not matched to a gene; V was cut back by 4 bases and J by 3 bases. The CDR3 sequence is 14 residues long. Germline-derived CDR1 and CDR2 are SGHRS and YFSETQ.

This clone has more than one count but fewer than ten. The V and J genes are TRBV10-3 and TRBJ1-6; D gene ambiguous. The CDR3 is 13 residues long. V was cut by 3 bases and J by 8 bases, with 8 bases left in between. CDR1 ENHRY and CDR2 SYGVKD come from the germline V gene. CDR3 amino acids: CAISEGIDSPLHF. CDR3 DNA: TGTGCCATCAGTGAAGGAATCGATTCACCCCTCCACTTT.

In nucleotides, the CDR3 is TGTGCCAGCAGCAGGGACGGACACAATGAGCAGTTCTTC. Encoded protein: CASSRDGHNEQFF. This chain uses TRBV6-8 with TRBJ2-1; the D call may be TRBD1 or TRBD2 (5 bases each). This CDR3 region has 13 residues. The V gene lost 6 bases and the J gene lost 5 bases, with 11 bases spanning the gap. Germline V gives CDR1 MNHGY, CDR2 SAAAGT.

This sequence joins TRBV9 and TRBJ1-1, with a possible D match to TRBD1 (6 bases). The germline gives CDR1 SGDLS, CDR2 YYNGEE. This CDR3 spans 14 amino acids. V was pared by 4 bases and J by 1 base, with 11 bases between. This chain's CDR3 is CASSTQTGNTEAFF. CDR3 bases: TGTGCCAGCAGCACCCAGACAGGGAACACTGAAGCTTTCTTT.

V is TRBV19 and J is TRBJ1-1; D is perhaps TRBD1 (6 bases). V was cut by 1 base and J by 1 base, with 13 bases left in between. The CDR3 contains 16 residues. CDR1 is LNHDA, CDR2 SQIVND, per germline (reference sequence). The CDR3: CASSIVQGTQNTEAFF. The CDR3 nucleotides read TGTGCCAGTAGTATAGTGCAGGGGACCCAGAACACTGAAGCTTTCTTT.

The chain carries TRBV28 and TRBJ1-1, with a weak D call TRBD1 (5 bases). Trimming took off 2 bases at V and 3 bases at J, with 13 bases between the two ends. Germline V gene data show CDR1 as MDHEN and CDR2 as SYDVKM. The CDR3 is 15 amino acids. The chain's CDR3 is CASSLSAGRYTEAFF. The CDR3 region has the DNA TGTGCCAGCAGTTTAAGTGCAGGGCGGTACACTGAAGCTTTCTTT.

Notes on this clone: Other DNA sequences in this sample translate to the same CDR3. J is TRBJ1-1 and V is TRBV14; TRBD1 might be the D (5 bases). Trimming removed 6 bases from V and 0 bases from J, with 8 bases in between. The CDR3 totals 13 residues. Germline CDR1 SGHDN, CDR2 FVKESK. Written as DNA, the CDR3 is TGTGCCAGCAGTCCGACAGTGAACACTGAAGCTTTCTTT. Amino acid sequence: CASSPTVNTEAFF.